The clone carrying this T cell receptor beta chain was seen only a few times. The antigen is undetermined. The sample is drawn from a study of cytomegalovirus exposure and HLA in healthy donors. General study points: A previous analysis found most TCR beta V segments productive roughly 87% or roughly 30% of the time. A later analysis found common viral pathogens apparently linked to several of the most significant clusters.

PCR was performed using 60 Vbeta and 13 Jbeta primers. Sequencing used immunoSEQ multiplex PCR; TCRdb keeps in-frame clones, though not all of them. Of 90,000 to 100,000 clones detected, roughly 71% appear once; the ten largest clones hold roughly 2.6%. Material for sequencing was PBMCs. This clonotype was sampled from a middle-aged man in good health and CMV-seronegative.

The chain's CDR3 is CASSLDSGRDEQYF. DNA of the CDR3: TGTGCCAGCAGCTTGGATTCAGGGAGGGACGAGCAGTACTTC. The chain combines TRBV5-4 with TRBJ2-7; 7 positions match TRBD2. V gave up 0 bases and J gave up 5 bases; unmatched junction bases: 5. This CDR3 has 14 residues. Germline V gene data show CDR1 as SGHNT and CDR2 as YYREEE (reference sequence).